These 14 T cell receptor beta chains share one sample of origin, sequenced in a study of blood T cell repertoires in COVID-19. The protocol was immunoSEQ multiplex PCR, while the TCRdb copy is restricted to in-frame clones and leaves out a portion. This sample carries about 250,000 clones, around 88% of them seen once, and the ten largest clones take roughly 6.7%. Material: peripheral blood. The receptors shown here come from a woman in her 30s with COVID-19, enrolled during active disease.

The chain couples TRBV7-9 to TRBJ1-1, with 7 bases that match TRBD1. Per the germline V gene, CDR1 is SEHNR and CDR2 is FQNEAQ (reference sequence). The CDR3 totals 15 residues. The junction had 6 bases not matched to a gene; V was cut back by 5 bases and J by 0 bases. The chain's CDR3 is CASSVEGGLNTEAFF. DNA for the CDR3: TGTGCCAGCAGCGTAGAAGGGGGCCTGAACACTGAAGCTTTCTTT.

This clone was detected once. This sequence joins TRBV4-3 and TRBJ2-3, with 7 positions matching TRBD2. The CDR3 contains 16 residues. V shed 0 bases, J shed 5 bases, and the junction held 8 bases outside the gene matches. The V gene's germline CDR1 is LGHNA and CDR2 YSLEER. Here the CDR3 DNA reads TGCGCCAGCAGCCAAGACGTGGGAGGGAATGGAGATACGCAGTATTTT. Its protein product is CASSQDVGGNGDTQYF.

The rearrangement links TRBV25-1 to TRBJ1-6; D perhaps matches TRBD1 (5 bases). Germline V gene sequence: CDR1 MGHDK, CDR2 SYGVNS. The length of the CDR3 is 14 residues. With 3 bases removed from V and 13 bases from J, the gap between germline ends came to 16 bases. The CDR3 DNA reads TGTGCCAGCAGTGAGATCTTGGGGCCGGCTCCCCTCCACTTT. Translating it yields CASSEILGPAPLHF.

The sample holds one count of this clone. The V gene is TRBV7-2, the J gene TRBJ2-2; D is possibly TRBD1 (6 bases). CDR3 size: 16 residues. Trimming shortened V by 2 bases and J by 6 bases, and 16 bases separated the two germline ends. Germline V lookup: CDR1 SGHTA, CDR2 FQGNSA. CDR3 bases: TGTGCCAGCAGCTTACGTGGCAGGGGTGTTTCCGGGGAGCTGTTTTTT. This encodes CASSLRGRGVSGELFF.

V is TRBV20-1 and J is TRBJ2-1; 7 positions match TRBD1. The V and J ends lost 3 bases and 4 bases, in that order; junction bases with no gene match: 9. The CDR3 is 15 amino acids. Germline CDR1 is DFQATT and CDR2 is SNEGSKA (reference sequence). The CDR3 DNA is TGCAGTGCTAGTCGTCTTGGACAGGCGTACAATGAGCAGTTCTTC. It is translated as CSASRLGQAYNEQFF.

This chain connects TRBV28 to TRBJ1-1, with TRBD1 identical over 8 bases. The CDR3 is made up of 14 amino acids. CDR1 and CDR2 from the germline V gene are MDHEN and SYDVKM. After removal of 4 bases from V and 3 bases from J, the junction contained 4 bases not matched to a gene. The CDR3 bases are TGTGCCAGCAGTTCGGGACAGGCGGACACTGAAGCTTTCTTT. It encodes CASSSGQADTEAFF.

This rearrangement joins TRBV5-1 to TRBJ1-2; weak D call: TRBD1 (5 bases). Germline V gene data show CDR1 as SGHRS and CDR2 as YFSETQ. V lost 6 bases, J lost 2 bases, and 14 bases lay in between. The CDR3 consists of 14 residues. CDR3 loop: CASTPGGDNYGYTF. CDR3 sequence (DNA): TGCGCCAGCACCCCCGGAGGGGACAACTATGGCTACACCTTC.

The CDR3 bases are TGTGCCAGCAGTTACCAGGGGATTTACTATGGCTACACCTTC. Translated: CASSYQGIYYGYTF. The chain employs TRBV6-2 or TRBV6-3 and TRBJ1-2; D perhaps matches TRBD1 (6 bases). Trimming took 2 bases from V and 3 from J, leaving 10 bases between them. This CDR3 is built from 14 residues. CDR1 MNHEY and CDR2 SVGEGT come from the germline V gene.

The rearrangement uses TRBV5-8 and TRBJ1-5; 7 nucleotides agree with TRBD1. In germline, CDR1 is SGHTS, CDR2 YDEGEE. The junction had 7 bases not matched to a gene; V was cut back by 4 bases and J by 0 bases. The CDR3 loop spans 16 amino acids. The CDR3 is CASSDGTAYSNQPQHF. CDR3 nucleotides: TGTGCCAGCAGCGACGGGACAGCCTATAGCAATCAGCCCCAGCATTTT.

This chain links TRBV30 with TRBJ1-2, with D possibly being TRBD1 (5 bases). The V end was cut by 1 base, the J end by 4 bases, with 13 bases between. Germline values: CDR1 GTSNPN, CDR2 SVGIG (reference sequence). This CDR3 region has 14 residues. The DNA of the CDR3 is TGTGCCTGGAGTGGGGGGGGTCGTGGCTATGGCTACACCTTC. Protein: CAWSGGGRGYGYTF.

This clone has a single count. The rearrangement uses TRBV10-3 and TRBJ2-1; D remains ambiguous. The V gene's germline CDR1 is ENHRY and CDR2 SYGVKD. The length of the CDR3 is 11 residues. V lost 3 bases and J 7 bases, leaving 4 bases between the germline ends. The CDR3 nucleotides are TGTGCCATCAGTGACGGGAATGAGCAGTTCTTC. Protein: CAISDGNEQFF.

This chain connects TRBV6-5 to TRBJ2-7; tentative D call: TRBD2 (5 bases). This CDR3 has 13 amino acids. Trimming took off 4 bases at V and 5 bases at J, with 12 bases between the two ends. Per germline, CDR1 MNHEY and CDR2 SVGAGI. The DNA for the CDR3 is TGTGCCAGCAGTTTACGGGGTAACCACGAGCAGTACTTC. This codes for CASSLRGNHEQYF.

This sequence joins TRBV4-3 and TRBJ2-7, with TRBD2 matching 7 bases. This CDR3 has 17 amino acids. Trimming at V came to 0 bases and at J to 5 bases, leaving 13 bases not matched to a gene. The V gene's germline CDR1 is LGHNA and CDR2 YSLEER. CDR3 sequence: CASSQETARGFWDEQYF. For the CDR3, the DNA is TGCGCCAGCAGCCAAGAGACCGCGCGGGGGTTCTGGGACGAGCAGTACTTC.

The J gene is TRBJ2-7, the V gene TRBV7-2; D gene uncertain. V lost 5 bases, J lost 0 bases, and 5 bases lay in between. The CDR3 sequence is 12 residues long. Per germline, CDR1 SGHTA and CDR2 FQGNSA. CDR3 sequence (DNA): TGTGCCAGCAGCCCCAACTCCTACGAGCAGTACTTC. Translating it yields CASSPNSYEQYF.